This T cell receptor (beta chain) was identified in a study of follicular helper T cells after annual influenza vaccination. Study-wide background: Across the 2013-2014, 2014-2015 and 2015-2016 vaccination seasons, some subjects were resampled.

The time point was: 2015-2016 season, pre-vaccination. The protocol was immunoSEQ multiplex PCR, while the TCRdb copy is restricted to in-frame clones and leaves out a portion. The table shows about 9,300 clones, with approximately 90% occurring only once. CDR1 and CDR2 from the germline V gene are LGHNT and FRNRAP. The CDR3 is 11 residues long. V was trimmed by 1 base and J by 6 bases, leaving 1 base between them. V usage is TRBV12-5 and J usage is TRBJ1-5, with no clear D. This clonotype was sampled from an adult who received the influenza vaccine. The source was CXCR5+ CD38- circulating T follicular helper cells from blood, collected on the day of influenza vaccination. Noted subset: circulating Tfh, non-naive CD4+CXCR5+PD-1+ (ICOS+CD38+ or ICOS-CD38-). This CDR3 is CASGLAQPQHF. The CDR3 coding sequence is TGTGCTAGTGGTTTGGCTCAGCCCCAGCATTTT.